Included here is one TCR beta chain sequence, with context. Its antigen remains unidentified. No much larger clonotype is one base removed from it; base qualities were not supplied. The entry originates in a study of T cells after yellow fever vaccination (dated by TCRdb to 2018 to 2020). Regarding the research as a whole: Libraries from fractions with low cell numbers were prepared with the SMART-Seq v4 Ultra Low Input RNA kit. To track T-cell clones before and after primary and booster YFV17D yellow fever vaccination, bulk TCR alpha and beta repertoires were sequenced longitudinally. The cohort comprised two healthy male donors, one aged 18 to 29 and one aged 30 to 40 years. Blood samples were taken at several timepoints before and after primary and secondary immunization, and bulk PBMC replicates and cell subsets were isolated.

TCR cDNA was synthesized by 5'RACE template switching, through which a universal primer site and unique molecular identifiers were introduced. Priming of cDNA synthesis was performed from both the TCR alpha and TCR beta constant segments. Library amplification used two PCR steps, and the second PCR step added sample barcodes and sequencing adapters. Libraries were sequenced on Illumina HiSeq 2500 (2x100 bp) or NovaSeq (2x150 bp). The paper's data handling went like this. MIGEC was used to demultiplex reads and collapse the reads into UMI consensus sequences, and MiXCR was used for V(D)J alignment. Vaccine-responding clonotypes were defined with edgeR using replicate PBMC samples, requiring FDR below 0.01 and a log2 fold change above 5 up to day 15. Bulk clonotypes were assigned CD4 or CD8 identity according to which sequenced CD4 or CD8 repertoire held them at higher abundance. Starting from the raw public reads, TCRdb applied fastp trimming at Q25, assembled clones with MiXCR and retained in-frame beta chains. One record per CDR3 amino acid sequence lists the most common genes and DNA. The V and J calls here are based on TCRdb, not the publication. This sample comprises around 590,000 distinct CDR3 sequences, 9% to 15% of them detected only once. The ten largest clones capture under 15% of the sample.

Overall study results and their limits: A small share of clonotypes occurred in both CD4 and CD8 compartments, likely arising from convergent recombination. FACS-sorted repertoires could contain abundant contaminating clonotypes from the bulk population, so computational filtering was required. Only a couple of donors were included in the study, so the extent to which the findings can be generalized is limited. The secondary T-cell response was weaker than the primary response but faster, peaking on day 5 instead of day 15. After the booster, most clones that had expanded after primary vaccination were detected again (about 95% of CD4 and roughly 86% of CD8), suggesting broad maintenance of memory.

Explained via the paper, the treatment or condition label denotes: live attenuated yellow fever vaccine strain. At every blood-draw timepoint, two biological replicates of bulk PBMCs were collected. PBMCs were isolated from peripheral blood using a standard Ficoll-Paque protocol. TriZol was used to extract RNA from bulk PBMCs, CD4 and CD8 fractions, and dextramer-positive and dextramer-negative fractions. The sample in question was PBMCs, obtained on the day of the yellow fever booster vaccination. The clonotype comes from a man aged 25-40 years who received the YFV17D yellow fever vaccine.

DNA sequence: TGTGCCAGCAGCGTAGGAACGGGACTAGAAGGCTACGAGCAGTACTTC. This is translated as CASSVGTGLEGYEQYF. This sequence uses TRBV9 and TRBJ2-7; 8 middle bases align to TRBD2. The CDR3 starts with the cysteine, ends with the phenylalanine, and has 16 residues. Only the CDR3 DNA is retained, 48 bases long and in frame from the first base. Based on the germline V gene, the CDR1 and CDR2 sequences are SGDLS and YYNGEE. Trimming leaves V shorter by 0 bases and J shorter by 3 bases, with the junction holding 8 bases beyond the gene matches.